These 29 T cell receptor beta chains share one sample of origin, sequenced in a study of T cell changes during pregnancy in multiple sclerosis. The table came from immunoSEQ multiplex PCR; TCRdb's copy has only in-frame clones and leaves some out. Of 30,000 to 40,000 clones listed, around 90% were seen once; the top ten hold 6% to 7.5%. This specimen consisted of CD8+ T cells from peripheral blood mononuclear cells, obtained in the third trimester of pregnancy. The receptors originated from a female donor with multiple sclerosis, enrolled in a pregnancy study.

The sample holds one count of this clone. The chain couples TRBV10-1 to TRBJ2-5; tentatively, D is TRBD2 (5 bases). V was clipped by 4 bases and J by 0 bases, with 6 bases between them. This CDR3 is built from 13 residues. The germline gives CDR1 WNHNN, CDR2 SYGVQD (reference sequence). As DNA, the CDR3 is TGCGCCAGCAGTGGGGAGAACCAAGAGACCCAGTACTTC. It codes for CASSGENQETQYF.

This chain uses TRBV2 with TRBJ2-5; D gene ambiguous. V was pared by 7 bases and J by 3 bases, with 6 bases between. The CDR3 has 11 residues. Germline loops: CDR1 SNHLY, CDR2 FYNNEI. DNA of the CDR3: TGTGCCAGCACTACAGAAGAGACCCAGTACTTC. It is translated as CASTTEETQYF.

About this clone itself: Relative to the germline gene, one junction end is altered; a read error may explain this. The J gene is TRBJ1-1, the V gene TRBV27; a possible D gene is TRBD1 (5 bases). The CDR3 is 14 amino acids. CDR1 is MNHEY and CDR2 is SMNVEV in the germline V gene (reference sequence). CDR3 region: CASSVSGSSTEAFF. In nucleotides, the CDR3 is TGTGCCAGCAGTGTATCAGGGAGCAGCACTGAAGCTTTCTTT.

In DNA, the CDR3 is TGTGCCAGCAGCCAGGGTGTCGGGACAGAAAGACCCTACGAGCAGTACTTC. This codes for CASSQGVGTERPYEQYF. V and J are TRBV4-2 and TRBJ2-7; 7 nucleotides align to TRBD1. Trimming took 3 bases from V and 2 from J; bases not matched to a gene: 13. The length of the CDR3 is 17 residues. CDR1 is LGHNA and CDR2 is YNFKEQ in the germline V gene.

V is TRBV7-9 and J is TRBJ2-2, with 8 bases fitting TRBD1. Germline CDR1 is SEHNR and CDR2 is FQNEAQ (reference sequence). J was trimmed by 7 bases and V by 5 bases; bases with no gene match: 9. The CDR3 spans 15 residues. CDR3 sequence (DNA): TGTGCCAGCAGCCCTAGGCCGGACAGGGACGGGGAGCTGTTTTTT. This codes for CASSPRPDRDGELFF.

CDR3 loop: CASSQRRGAVEQYF. Here the CDR3 DNA reads TGTGCCAGCAGCCAAAGACGGGGGGCCGTAGAGCAGTACTTC. The V gene is TRBV13, the J gene TRBJ2-7, with a tentative D call TRBD2 (7 bases). The CDR3 runs to 14 residues. Germline V gene sequence: CDR1 PRHDT, CDR2 FYEKMQ (reference sequence). Trimming removed 5 bases at V and 7 bases at J, with 18 bases between.

The V and J genes are TRBV10-2 and TRBJ1-2; D uncertain. Germline assignment: CDR1 WSHSY and CDR2 SAAADI. The CDR3 is 16 residues long. The germline V and J ends were trimmed by 0 bases and 3 bases, with 14 bases remaining between them. The CDR3 nucleotides read TGCGCCAGCAGTGAGTCGGAGAGTCCCAGCCACTATGGCTACACCTTC. Its translation: CASSESESPSHYGYTF.

The V and J genes are TRBV2 and TRBJ2-2; 8 bases are a match to TRBD2. CDR1 and CDR2 (germline): SNHLY, FYNNEI. The CDR3 sequence is 15 residues long. With 3 bases clipped from V and 7 bases from J, the junction kept 7 bases outside the gene matches. The CDR3 DNA sequence: TGTGCCAGCAGTGATATCGCGGGGGGCATCGGGGAGCTGTTTTTT. It yields the protein CASSDIAGGIGELFF. Complete variable domain (other parts from reference TRBV2 and TRBJ2-2): EPEVTQTPSHQVTQMGQEVILRCVPISNHLYFYWYRQILGQKVEFLVSFYNNEISEKSEIFDDQFSVERPDGSNFTLKIRSTKLEDSAMYFCASSDIAGGIGELFFGEGSRLTVL.

The genes are TRBV9 and TRBJ2-7, with TRBD2 matching over 8 bases. CDR3 length: 17 amino acids. Germline CDR1 SGDLS, CDR2 YYNGEE. V trimming: 0 bases; J trimming: 6 bases; junction bases outside the gene matches: 14. The CDR3 loop reads CASSVGSGGPFLGEQYF. For the CDR3, the DNA is TGTGCCAGCAGCGTAGGATCGGGGGGGCCGTTCCTGGGCGAGCAGTACTTC.

The chain is built from TRBV2 and TRBJ1-2; the D is unclear. The CDR3 consists of 15 residues. Trimming removed 5 bases from V and 8 bases from J, with 21 bases in between. CDR1 is SNHLY and CDR2 is FYNNEI in the germline V gene. DNA for the CDR3: TGTGCCAGCAGTAACGGACTGGGTGGGGTGAAAGGCTACACCTTC. It specifies CASSNGLGGVKGYTF.

J is TRBJ1-2 and V is TRBV7-2, with D perhaps TRBD1 (5 bases). Germline V gives CDR1 SGHTA, CDR2 FQGNSA. V was trimmed by 1 base and J by 4 bases, leaving 13 bases between them. This CDR3 is 15 amino acids long. The CDR3 here is CASSLDRSILYGYTF. The CDR3 DNA follows: TGTGCCAGCAGCTTAGACAGGTCTATCCTCTATGGCTACACCTTC.

This clone was seen only a few times. V and J are TRBV13 and TRBJ1-6; D is perhaps TRBD1 (5 bases). V was pared by 2 bases and J by 2 bases, with 7 bases between. Per germline, CDR1 PRHDT and CDR2 FYEKMQ (reference sequence). The length of the CDR3 is 15 residues. The CDR3 is CASSLWGAYNSPLHF. DNA for the CDR3: TGTGCCAGCAGCTTATGGGGGGCCTATAATTCACCCCTCCACTTT.

V usage is TRBV6-5 and J usage is TRBJ1-2; 7 bases match TRBD1. CDR1 MNHEY and CDR2 SVGAGI come from the germline V gene. The CDR3 sequence is 16 residues long. The trim removed 0 bases at V and 4 bases at J, leaving 8 bases unmatched. CDR3 amino acids: CASSYSTWTGAYGYTF. CDR3 DNA sequence: TGTGCCAGCAGTTACTCGACGTGGACAGGAGCCTATGGCTACACCTTC.

The rearrangement links TRBV4-1 to TRBJ1-4, with D unclear. This CDR3 has 18 residues. Trimming left V 3 bases short and J 3 bases short, with 20 bases between. Germline values: CDR1 MGHRA, CDR2 YSYEKL. Here the CDR3 reads CASSQNLRIGRANEKLFF. CDR3 DNA: TGCGCCAGCAGCCAGAACCTTCGTATTGGGAGGGCTAATGAAAAACTGTTTTTT.

The chain combines TRBV11-2 with TRBJ1-4, with unresolved D. With 2 bases removed from V and 8 bases from J, the gap between germline ends came to 9 bases. Germline V CDR1 and CDR2: SGHAT, FQNNGV. This CDR3 comprises 13 residues. DNA of the CDR3: TGTGCCAGCAGCTTACCCGGGTGGGAAAAACTGTTTTTT. This translates into CASSLPGWEKLFF.

This clone was seen only once. The chain employs TRBV21-1 and TRBJ1-2. TRBV21-1 is a documented pseudogene. This CDR3 has 12 amino acids. This CDR3 is CASNVTRGGYTF. The CDR3 bases are TGTGCCAGCAATGTAACCCGGGGGGGCTACACCTTC.

The genes are TRBV5-1 and TRBJ2-2; 10 nucleotides match TRBD2. The V segment lost 5 bases and the J segment 4 bases; nucleotides outside the gene matches: 11. Germline assignment: CDR1 SGHRS and CDR2 YFSETQ. This CDR3 is 17 amino acids long. The CDR3 reads CASRVRAGGQGTGELFF. In DNA form, the CDR3 reads TGCGCCAGCAGAGTACGAGCGGGGGGGCAAGGCACCGGGGAGCTGTTTTTT. Combining the CDR3 with reference TRBV5-1 and TRBJ2-2 gives the whole variable domain KAGVTQTPRYLIKTRGQQVTLSCSPISGHRSVSWYQQTPGQGLQFLFEYFSETQRNKGNFPGRFSGRQFSNSRSEMNVSTLELGDSALYLCASRVRAGGQGTGELFFGEGSRLTVL.

This clone has a handful of counts. The V call is TRBV11-2, the J call TRBJ2-7, with D maybe TRBD1 (6 bases). CDR3 length equals 17 residues. V lost 3 bases and J 2 bases, leaving 20 bases between the germline ends. CDR1 and CDR2 from the germline V gene are SGHAT and FQNNGV. CDR3 protein: CASSFFLVPDSTYEQYF. In DNA form, the CDR3 reads TGTGCCAGCAGCTTTTTCTTGGTTCCGGACAGCACCTACGAGCAGTACTTC.

The chain links TRBV7-3 to TRBJ2-1, with 7 positions matching TRBD2. The J segment lost 9 bases and the V segment lost 2 bases, leaving 4 bases of the junction unmatched. Germline-derived CDR1 and CDR2 are SGHTA and FQGTGA. The CDR3 is made up of 13 amino acids. The CDR3, as DNA: TGTGCCAGCAGCTTATGGGGGGGAACTGAGCAGTTCTTC. The encoded protein is CASSLWGGTEQFF.

V and J are TRBV27 and TRBJ1-1; TRBD1 matches 8 bases. The V segment lost 5 bases and the J segment 5 bases; nucleotides outside the gene matches: 7. Germline lookup yields CDR1 MNHEY and CDR2 SMNVEV (reference sequence). This CDR3 has 14 amino acids. The CDR3 nucleotides are TGTGCCAGCAGTATCGGACAGGGTAGGACTGAAGCTTTCTTT. It translates to CASSIGQGRTEAFF.

The V gene is TRBV28, the J gene TRBJ1-1; weak D call: TRBD1 (5 bases). The V end was cut by 6 bases, the J end by 6 bases, with 14 bases between. The CDR3 has 13 amino acids. Per the germline V gene, CDR1 is MDHEN and CDR2 is SYDVKM. The CDR3 DNA follows: TGTGCCAGCAGCCCAGGGTACTGGGCTGAAGCTTTCTTT. It yields the protein CASSPGYWAEAFF.

V is TRBV2 and J is TRBJ1-2, with D possibly matching TRBD1 (6 bases). The CDR3 sequence is 16 residues long. V lost 7 bases and J 1 base, leaving 19 bases between the germline ends. Germline-derived CDR1 and CDR2 are SNHLY and FYNNEI. CDR3: CASINRDPYFNYGYTF. The CDR3 nucleotides read TGTGCCAGCATAAACAGGGACCCGTACTTTAACTATGGCTACACCTTC.

This CDR3 reads CASSFAQNSPLHF. CDR3 in DNA: TGTGCCAGCAGCTTCGCCCAGAATTCACCCCTCCACTTT. J is TRBJ1-6 and V is TRBV7-9; D is unresolved. Between the trimmed V and J ends, which lost 3 bases and 7 bases, there was a span of 7 bases. CDR3 length equals 13 residues. Germline V gene sequence: CDR1 SEHNR, CDR2 FQNEAQ (reference sequence).

This chain connects TRBV29-1 to TRBJ1-2; 12 nucleotides match TRBD1. From germline, CDR1 is SQVTM and CDR2 ANQGSEA. The CDR3 contains 13 residues. J lost 8 bases, V lost 5 bases, and 6 bases had no gene match. In DNA, the CDR3 is TGCAGCGTTCTGGGACAGGGGGCGGGAGGCTACACCTTC. Its translation is CSVLGQGAGGYTF.

The chain has TRBV28 and TRBJ2-1; D is ambiguous. Trimming stripped 3 bases from V and 10 bases from J, with 10 bases between. The germline V gene has CDR1 MDHEN and CDR2 SYDVKM. This CDR3 has 12 residues. The CDR3 DNA reads as TGTGCCAGCAGTTTTATGGGCAGGGAGCAGTTCTTC. Translating it yields CASSFMGREQFF.

In this sample, this clone is medium-sized. CDR3: CASSFRGAGVDEQFF. The CDR3 DNA sequence: TGCGCCAGCAGCTTTCGGGGGGCGGGAGTGGATGAGCAGTTCTTC. V gene TRBV5-1 combines with J gene TRBJ2-1; TRBD2 is a possible D gene (7 bases). The CDR3 is made up of 15 amino acids. The germline V gene encodes CDR1 SGHRS and CDR2 YFSETQ. V lost 2 bases, J lost 8 bases, and 17 bases lay in between.

About this clone: Other DNA sequences in the same sample also yield this CDR3. The rearrangement uses TRBV28 and TRBJ2-5; D is unclear. Germline V gives CDR1 MDHEN, CDR2 SYDVKM. The V and J ends lost 3 bases and 1 base respectively, with 9 bases between them. The CDR3 has 14 amino acids. CDR3: CASSFVGLQETQYF. The CDR3 region has the DNA TGTGCCAGCAGTTTCGTTGGGCTCCAAGAGACCCAGTACTTC.

The chain couples TRBV5-6 to TRBJ2-7; D may be TRBD2 (5 bases). Trimming took 2 bases from V and 1 from J, leaving 7 bases between them. The CDR3 consists of 13 residues. Germline lookup yields CDR1 SGHDT and CDR2 YYEEEE. The CDR3: CASSFSGSYEQYF. In DNA, the CDR3 is TGTGCCAGCAGCTTCAGCGGATCCTACGAGCAGTACTTC. Filled out from reference TRBV5-6 and TRBJ2-7, the complete variable domain reads DAGVTQSPTHLIKTRGQQVTLRCSPKSGHDTVSWYQQALGQGPQFIFQYYEEEERQRGNFPDRFSGHQFPNYSSELNVNALLLGDSALYLCASSFSGSYEQYFGPGTRLTVT.

The chain uses TRBV29-1 and TRBJ2-7; tentatively, D is TRBD2 (6 bases). Germline V CDR1 and CDR2: SQVTM, ANQGSEA. V dropped 4 bases and J dropped 7 bases, with 17 bases sitting between them. The CDR3 is made up of 13 amino acids. DNA for the CDR3: TGCAGCGTTGGGCACAGGTTGGGGAGGGAGCAGTACTTC. This sequence encodes CSVGHRLGREQYF.